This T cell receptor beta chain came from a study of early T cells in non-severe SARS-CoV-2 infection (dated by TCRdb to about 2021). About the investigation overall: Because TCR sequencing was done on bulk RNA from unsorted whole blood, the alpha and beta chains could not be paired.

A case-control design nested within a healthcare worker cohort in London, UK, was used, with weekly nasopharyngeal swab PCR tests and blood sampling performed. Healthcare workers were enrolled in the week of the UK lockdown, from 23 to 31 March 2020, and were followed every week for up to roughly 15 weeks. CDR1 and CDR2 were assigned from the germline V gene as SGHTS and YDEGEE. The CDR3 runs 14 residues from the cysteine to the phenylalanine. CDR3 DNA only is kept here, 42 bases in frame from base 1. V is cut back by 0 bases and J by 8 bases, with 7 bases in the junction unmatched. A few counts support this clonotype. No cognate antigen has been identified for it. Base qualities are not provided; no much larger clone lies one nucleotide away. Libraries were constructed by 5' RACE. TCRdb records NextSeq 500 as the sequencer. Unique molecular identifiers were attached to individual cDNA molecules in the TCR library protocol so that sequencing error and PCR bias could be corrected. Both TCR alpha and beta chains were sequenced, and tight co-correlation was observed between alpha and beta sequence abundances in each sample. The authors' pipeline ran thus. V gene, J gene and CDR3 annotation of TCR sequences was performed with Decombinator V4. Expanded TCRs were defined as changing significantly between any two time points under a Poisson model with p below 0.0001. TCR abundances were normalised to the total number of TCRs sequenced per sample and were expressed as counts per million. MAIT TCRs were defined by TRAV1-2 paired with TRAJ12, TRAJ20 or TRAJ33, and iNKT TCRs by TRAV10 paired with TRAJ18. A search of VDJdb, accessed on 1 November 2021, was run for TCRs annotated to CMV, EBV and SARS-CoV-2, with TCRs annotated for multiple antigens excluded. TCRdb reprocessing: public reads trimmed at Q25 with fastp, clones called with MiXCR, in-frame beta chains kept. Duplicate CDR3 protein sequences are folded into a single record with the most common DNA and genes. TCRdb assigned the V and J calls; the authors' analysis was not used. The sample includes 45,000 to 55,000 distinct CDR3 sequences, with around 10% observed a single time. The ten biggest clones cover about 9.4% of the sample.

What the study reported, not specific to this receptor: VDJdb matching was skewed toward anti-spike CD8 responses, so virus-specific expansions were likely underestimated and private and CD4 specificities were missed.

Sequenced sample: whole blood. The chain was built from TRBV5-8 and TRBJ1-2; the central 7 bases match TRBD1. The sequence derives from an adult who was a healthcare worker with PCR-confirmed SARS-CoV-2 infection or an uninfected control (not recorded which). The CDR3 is CASSLDRGAGGYTF. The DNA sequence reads TGTGCCAGCAGCTTGGACAGGGGCGCAGGAGGCTACACCTTC.